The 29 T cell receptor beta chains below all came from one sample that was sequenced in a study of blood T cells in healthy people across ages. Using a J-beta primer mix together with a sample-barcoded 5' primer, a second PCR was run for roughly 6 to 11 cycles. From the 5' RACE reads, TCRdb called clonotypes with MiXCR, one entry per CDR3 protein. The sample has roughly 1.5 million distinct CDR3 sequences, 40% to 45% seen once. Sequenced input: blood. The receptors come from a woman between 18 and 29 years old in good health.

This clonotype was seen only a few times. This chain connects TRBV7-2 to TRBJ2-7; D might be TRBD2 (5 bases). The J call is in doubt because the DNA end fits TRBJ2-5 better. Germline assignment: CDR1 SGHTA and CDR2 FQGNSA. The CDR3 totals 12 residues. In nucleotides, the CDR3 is TGTGCCAGCAGCATGGGAGAGAAGACCCAGTACTTC. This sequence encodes CASSMGEKTQYF.

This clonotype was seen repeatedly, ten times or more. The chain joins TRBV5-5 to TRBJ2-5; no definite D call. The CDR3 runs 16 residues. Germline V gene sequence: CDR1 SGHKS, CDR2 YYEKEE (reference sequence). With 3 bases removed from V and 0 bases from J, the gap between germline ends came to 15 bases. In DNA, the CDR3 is TGTGCCAGCAGCTCACTCGCTGATTCGTACCAAGAGACCCAGTACTTC. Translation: CASSSLADSYQETQYF.

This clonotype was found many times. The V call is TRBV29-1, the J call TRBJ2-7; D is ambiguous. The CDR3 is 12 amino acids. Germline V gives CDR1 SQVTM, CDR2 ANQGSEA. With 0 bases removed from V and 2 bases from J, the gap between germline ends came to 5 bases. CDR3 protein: CSVEDMAYEQYF. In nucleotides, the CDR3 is TGCAGCGTTGAAGATATGGCCTACGAGCAGTACTTC.

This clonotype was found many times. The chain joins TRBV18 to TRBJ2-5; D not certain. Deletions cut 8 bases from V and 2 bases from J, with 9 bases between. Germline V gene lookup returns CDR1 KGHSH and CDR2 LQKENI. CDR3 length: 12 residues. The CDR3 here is CASSPSQETQYF. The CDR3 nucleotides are TGTGCCAGCAGTCCTTCACAAGAGACCCAGTACTTC.

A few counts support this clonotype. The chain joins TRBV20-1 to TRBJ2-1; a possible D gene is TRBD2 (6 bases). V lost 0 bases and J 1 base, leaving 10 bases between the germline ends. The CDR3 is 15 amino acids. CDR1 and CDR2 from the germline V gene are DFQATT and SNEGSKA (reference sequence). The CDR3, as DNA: TGCAGTGCTAGAGACCGGGACTGGTCCTACAATGAGCAGTTCTTC. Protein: CSARDRDWSYNEQFF.

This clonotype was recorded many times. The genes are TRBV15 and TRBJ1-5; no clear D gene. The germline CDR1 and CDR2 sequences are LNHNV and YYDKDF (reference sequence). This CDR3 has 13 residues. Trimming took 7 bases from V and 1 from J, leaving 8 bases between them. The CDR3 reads CATTWSSNQPQHF. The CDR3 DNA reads TGTGCCACCACCTGGTCGAGCAATCAGCCCCAGCATTTT.

CDR3 nucleotide sequence: TGTGCCAGTAGTTTGGAAACAGGGTCCGAGCAGTACTTC. This encodes CASSLETGSEQYF. The gene calls are TRBV19 and TRBJ2-7, with D possibly matching TRBD1 (6 bases). The ends were cut back, 5 bases at V and 6 bases at J, with 14 bases in the middle. Germline V gene lookup returns CDR1 LNHDA and CDR2 SQIVND (reference sequence). The CDR3 has 13 residues.

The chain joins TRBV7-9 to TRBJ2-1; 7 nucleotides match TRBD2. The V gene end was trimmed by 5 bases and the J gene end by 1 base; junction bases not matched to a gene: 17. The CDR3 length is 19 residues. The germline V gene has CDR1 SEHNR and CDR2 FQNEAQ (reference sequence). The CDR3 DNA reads TGTGCCAGCAGCCCTATCATGCGGCGGGGGAAAAGTTCCTACAATGAGCAGTTCTTC. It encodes CASSPIMRRGKSSYNEQFF.

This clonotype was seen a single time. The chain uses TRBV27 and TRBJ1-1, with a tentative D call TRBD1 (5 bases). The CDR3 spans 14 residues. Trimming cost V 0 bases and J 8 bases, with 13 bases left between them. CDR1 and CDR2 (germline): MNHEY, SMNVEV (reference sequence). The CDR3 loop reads CASSLSGGSFEAFF. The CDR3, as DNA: TGTGCCAGCAGTTTATCGGGGGGATCATTCGAAGCTTTCTTT.

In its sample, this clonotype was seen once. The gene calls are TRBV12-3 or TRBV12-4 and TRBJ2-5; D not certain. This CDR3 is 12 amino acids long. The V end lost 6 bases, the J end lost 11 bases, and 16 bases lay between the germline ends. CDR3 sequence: CASSPPVNEQYF. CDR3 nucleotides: TGTGCCAGCAGCCCACCGGTGAATGAGCAGTACTTC.

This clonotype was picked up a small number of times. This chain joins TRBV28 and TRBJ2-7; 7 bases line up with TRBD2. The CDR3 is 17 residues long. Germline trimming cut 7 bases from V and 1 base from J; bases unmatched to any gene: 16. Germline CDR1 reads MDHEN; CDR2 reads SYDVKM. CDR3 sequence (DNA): TGTGCCAGCACCCTAGCCCCAGGGCTAGCGGTTTCCTACGAGCAGTACTTC. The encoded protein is CASTLAPGLAVSYEQYF.

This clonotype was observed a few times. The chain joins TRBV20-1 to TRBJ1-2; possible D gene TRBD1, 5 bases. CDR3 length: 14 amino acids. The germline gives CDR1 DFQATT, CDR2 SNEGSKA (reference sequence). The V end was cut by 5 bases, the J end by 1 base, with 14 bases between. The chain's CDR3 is CSAQRTSLNYGYTF. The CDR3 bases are TGCAGTGCTCAGAGGACAAGCCTTAACTATGGCTACACCTTC.

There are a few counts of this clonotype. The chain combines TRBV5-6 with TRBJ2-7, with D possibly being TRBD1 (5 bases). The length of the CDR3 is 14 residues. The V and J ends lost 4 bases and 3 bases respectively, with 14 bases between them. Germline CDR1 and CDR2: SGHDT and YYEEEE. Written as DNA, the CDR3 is TGTGCCAGCAGCCGCAGGGTGGTAAGCTACGAGCAGTACTTC. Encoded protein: CASSRRVVSYEQYF. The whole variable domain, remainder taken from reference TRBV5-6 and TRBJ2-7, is DAGVTQSPTHLIKTRGQQVTLRCSPKSGHDTVSWYQQALGQGPQFIFQYYEEEERQRGNFPDRFSGHQFPNYSSELNVNALLLGDSALYLCASSRRVVSYEQYFGPGTRLTVT.

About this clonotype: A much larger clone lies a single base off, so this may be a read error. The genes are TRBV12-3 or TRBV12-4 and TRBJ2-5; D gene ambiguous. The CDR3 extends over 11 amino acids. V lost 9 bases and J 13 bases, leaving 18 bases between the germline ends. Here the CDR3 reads CASSMVNERYF. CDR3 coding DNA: TGTGCCAGTTCCATGGTAAATGAGCGGTACTTC.

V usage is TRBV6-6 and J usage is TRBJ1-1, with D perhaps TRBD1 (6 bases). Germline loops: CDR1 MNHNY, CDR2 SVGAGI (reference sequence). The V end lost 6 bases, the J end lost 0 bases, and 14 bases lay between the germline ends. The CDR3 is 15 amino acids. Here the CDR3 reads CASRHIQGVNTEAFF. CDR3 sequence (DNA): TGTGCCAGCAGACACATACAGGGAGTGAACACTGAAGCTTTCTTT.

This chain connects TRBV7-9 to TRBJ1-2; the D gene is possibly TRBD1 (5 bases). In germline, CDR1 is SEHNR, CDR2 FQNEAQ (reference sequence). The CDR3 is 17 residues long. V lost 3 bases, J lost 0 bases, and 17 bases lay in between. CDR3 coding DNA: TGTGCCAGCAGCTTGGGGCTTGAACAGCTATCTAACTATGGCTACACCTTC. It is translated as CASSLGLEQLSNYGYTF.

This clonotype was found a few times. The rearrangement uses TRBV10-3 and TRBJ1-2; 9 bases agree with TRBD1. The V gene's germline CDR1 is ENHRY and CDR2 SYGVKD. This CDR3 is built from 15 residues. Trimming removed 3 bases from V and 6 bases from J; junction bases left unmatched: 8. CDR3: CAISDVPGQGHGYTF. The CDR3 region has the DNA TGTGCCATCAGTGACGTTCCGGGACAGGGTCATGGCTACACCTTC.

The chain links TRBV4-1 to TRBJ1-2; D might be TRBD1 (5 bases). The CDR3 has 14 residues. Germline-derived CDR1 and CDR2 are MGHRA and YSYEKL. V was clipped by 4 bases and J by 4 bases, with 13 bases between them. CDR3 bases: TGCGCCAGCAGCCCCGGTCCTGGGGCCTATGGCTACACCTTC. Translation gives CASSPGPGAYGYTF.

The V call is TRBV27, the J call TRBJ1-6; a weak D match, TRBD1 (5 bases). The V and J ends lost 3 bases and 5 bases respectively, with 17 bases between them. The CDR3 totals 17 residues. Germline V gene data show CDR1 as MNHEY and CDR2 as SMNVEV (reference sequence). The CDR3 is CASSFSYGTDDNSPLHF. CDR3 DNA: TGTGCCAGCAGTTTTTCCTACGGGACCGACGATAATTCACCCCTCCACTTT.

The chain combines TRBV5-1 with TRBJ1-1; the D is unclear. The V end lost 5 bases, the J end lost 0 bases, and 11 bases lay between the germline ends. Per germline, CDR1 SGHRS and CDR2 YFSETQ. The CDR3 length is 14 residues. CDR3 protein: CASRSETVNTEAFF. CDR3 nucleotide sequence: TGCGCCAGCAGATCGGAAACGGTGAACACTGAAGCTTTCTTT.

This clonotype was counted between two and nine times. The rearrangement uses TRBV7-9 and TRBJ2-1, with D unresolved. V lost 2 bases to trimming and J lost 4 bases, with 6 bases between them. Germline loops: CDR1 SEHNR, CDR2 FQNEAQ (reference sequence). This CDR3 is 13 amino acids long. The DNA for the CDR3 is TGTGCCAGCAGCTTACCCAGATACAATGAGCAGTTCTTC. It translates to CASSLPRYNEQFF.

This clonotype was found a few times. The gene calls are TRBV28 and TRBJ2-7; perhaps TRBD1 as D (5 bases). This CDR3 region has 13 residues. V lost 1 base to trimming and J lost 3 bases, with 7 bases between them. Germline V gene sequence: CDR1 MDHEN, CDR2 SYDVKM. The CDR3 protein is CASSLFRVYEQYF. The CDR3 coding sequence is TGTGCCAGCAGTTTATTCAGGGTCTACGAGCAGTACTTC.

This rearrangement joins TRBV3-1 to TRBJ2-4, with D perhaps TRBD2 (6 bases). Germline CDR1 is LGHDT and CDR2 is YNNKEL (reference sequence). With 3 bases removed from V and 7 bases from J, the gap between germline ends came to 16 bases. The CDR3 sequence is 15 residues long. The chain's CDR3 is CASSQAQPGVNIQYF. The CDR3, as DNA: TGTGCCAGCAGCCAGGCTCAACCGGGAGTGAACATTCAGTACTTC.

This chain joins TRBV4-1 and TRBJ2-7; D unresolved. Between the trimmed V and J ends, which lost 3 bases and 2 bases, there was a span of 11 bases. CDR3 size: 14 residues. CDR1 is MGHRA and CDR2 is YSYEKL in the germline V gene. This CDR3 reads CASSHIGRTYEQYF. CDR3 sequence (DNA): TGCGCCAGCAGCCATATCGGCAGAACCTACGAGCAGTACTTC.

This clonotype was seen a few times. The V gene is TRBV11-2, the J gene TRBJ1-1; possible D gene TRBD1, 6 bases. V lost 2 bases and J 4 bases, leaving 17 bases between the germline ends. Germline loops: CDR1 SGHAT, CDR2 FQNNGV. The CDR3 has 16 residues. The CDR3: CASSLNQGYGGTEAFF. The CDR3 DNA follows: TGTGCCAGCAGCTTAAACCAGGGGTATGGGGGCACTGAAGCTTTCTTT.

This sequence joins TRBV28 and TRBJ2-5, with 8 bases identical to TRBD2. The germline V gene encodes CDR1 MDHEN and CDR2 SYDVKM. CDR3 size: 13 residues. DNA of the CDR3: TGTGCGACACTCGGGAGGGCCGGGGAGACCCAGTACTTC. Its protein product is CATLGRAGETQYF.

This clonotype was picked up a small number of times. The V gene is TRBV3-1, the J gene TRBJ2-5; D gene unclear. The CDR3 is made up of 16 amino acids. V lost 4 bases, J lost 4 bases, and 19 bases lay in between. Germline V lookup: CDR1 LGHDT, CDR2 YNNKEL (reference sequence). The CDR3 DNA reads TGTGCCAGCAGCCCAATAGGTGGACCCAAGCGAGAGACCCAGTACTTC. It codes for CASSPIGGPKRETQYF.

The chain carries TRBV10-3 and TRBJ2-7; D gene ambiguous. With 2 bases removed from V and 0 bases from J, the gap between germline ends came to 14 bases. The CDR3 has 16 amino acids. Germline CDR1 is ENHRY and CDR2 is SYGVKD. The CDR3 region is CAISEGSPEYSYEQYF. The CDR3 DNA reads TGTGCCATCAGTGAGGGTAGTCCGGAATACTCCTACGAGCAGTACTTC.

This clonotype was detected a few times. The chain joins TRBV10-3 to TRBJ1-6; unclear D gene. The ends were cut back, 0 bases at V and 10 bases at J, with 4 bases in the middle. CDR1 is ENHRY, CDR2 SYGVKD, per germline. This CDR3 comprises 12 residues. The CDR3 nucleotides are TGTGCCATCAGTGAGTCGACATCACCCCTCCACTTT. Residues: CAISESTSPLHF.